The 12 T cell receptor beta chains below were found in one sample sequenced in a study of OX40 agonist ivuxolimab in advanced cancers. Some clones are missing from TCRdb's copy, which holds only in-frame ones; the method was immunoSEQ multiplex PCR. Of fewer than 200,000 clones listed, around 94% are singletons. The sequencing here drew on CD4+ or CD8+ T cells sorted from blood, taken in a trial of the OX40 agonist ivuxolimab. All receptors come from an adult with an advanced solid tumor such as melanoma, head and neck, liver or kidney cancer.

The chain joins TRBV2 to TRBJ2-7; D might be TRBD2 (5 bases). Germline V gene sequence: CDR1 SNHLY, CDR2 FYNNEI. The CDR3 runs 12 residues. V dropped 8 bases and J dropped 3 bases, with 11 bases sitting between them. CDR3 protein: CASGRVLYEQYF. CDR3 sequence (DNA): TGTGCCAGCGGGCGGGTCCTCTACGAGCAGTACTTC.

The rearrangement links TRBV28 to TRBJ2-1; TRBD1 aligns across 8 bases. The germline V gene has CDR1 MDHEN and CDR2 SYDVKM. The V and J ends lost 3 bases and 5 bases, in that order; junction bases with no gene match: 3. The CDR3 is 14 amino acids. CDR3 DNA: TGTGCCAGCAGTTTGAACAGGGGGAACAATGAGCAGTTCTTC. Residues: CASSLNRGNNEQFF.

The chain couples TRBV5-1 to TRBJ2-3, with D unresolved. The CDR3 has 15 residues. The ends were cut back, 3 bases at V and 4 bases at J, with 15 bases in the middle. Germline-derived CDR1 and CDR2 are SGHRS and YFSETQ. CDR3 DNA: TGCGCCAGCAGCTCGCGACCGGAAAGGGCAGATACGCAGTATTTT. This translates into CASSSRPERADTQYF.

V usage is TRBV4-3 and J usage is TRBJ2-7; no reliable D call. Trimming stripped 0 bases from V and 0 bases from J, with 12 bases between. Germline CDR1 reads LGHNA; CDR2 reads YSLEER. CDR3 length equals 16 residues. The CDR3 is CASSQEIGRSSYEQYF. The CDR3 nucleotides read TGCGCCAGCAGCCAAGAGATCGGACGAAGCTCCTACGAGCAGTACTTC.

This clone was seen a few times. The V and J genes are TRBV27 and TRBJ2-5, with D tentatively TRBD2 (5 bases). This CDR3 comprises 13 residues. V was clipped by 6 bases and J by 7 bases, with 15 bases between them. Germline CDR1 is MNHEY and CDR2 is SMNVEV (reference sequence). This CDR3 is CASRSLGRGTQYF. DNA of the CDR3: TGTGCCAGCAGGTCTTTGGGTCGGGGGACCCAGTACTTC.

This clone appeared a single time. The gene calls are TRBV6-1 and TRBJ2-3; TRBD2 aligns across 7 bases. Germline V CDR1 and CDR2: MNHNS, SASEGT. The CDR3 has 14 amino acids. The trim removed 7 bases at V and 0 bases at J, leaving 4 bases unmatched. CDR3: CASNPSGSTDTQYF. CDR3 nucleotides: TGTGCCAGCAATCCTAGCGGCAGCACAGATACGCAGTATTTT.

The chain links TRBV5-1 to TRBJ2-2, with 8 bases lining up with TRBD1. Germline lookup yields CDR1 SGHRS and CDR2 YFSETQ. The CDR3 totals 16 residues. V shed 1 base, J shed 3 bases, and the junction held 5 bases outside the gene matches. As DNA, the CDR3 is TGCGCCAGCAGCTTGAGACAGGGGAGCGACACCGGGGAGCTGTTTTTT. Translation: CASSLRQGSDTGELFF. The full variable domain, with the rest looked up from reference TRBV5-1 and TRBJ2-2, is KAGVTQTPRYLIKTRGQQVTLSCSPISGHRSVSWYQQTPGQGLQFLFEYFSETQRNKGNFPGRFSGRQFSNSRSEMNVSTLELGDSALYLCASSLRQGSDTGELFFGEGSRLTVL.

This rearrangement joins TRBV7-3 to TRBJ2-2, with D possibly TRBD2 on 6 matching bases. The length of the CDR3 is 14 residues. Trimming took 2 bases from V and 6 from J, leaving 10 bases between them. In germline, CDR1 is SGHTA, CDR2 FQGTGA. In DNA, the CDR3 is TGTGCCAGCAGCTTAGCGGGGAAGTCCGGGGAGCTGTTTTTT. Its protein product is CASSLAGKSGELFF.

The table lists this clone with a count of one. V gene TRBV7-2 combines with J gene TRBJ2-1, with 13 bases matching TRBD2. Germline V gene sequence: CDR1 SGHTA, CDR2 FQGNSA. CDR3 length: 18 amino acids. Unmatched junction bases numbered 8, after V lost 1 base and J lost 5 bases. For the CDR3, the DNA is TGTGCCAGCAGCTTAGATCAATCGGGGACTAGCGGGAACAATGAGCAGTTCTTC. It encodes CASSLDQSGTSGNNEQFF.

This clone was seen only once. The rearrangement links TRBV9 to TRBJ2-7; TRBD2 aligns across 8 bases. The germline V gene has CDR1 SGDLS and CDR2 YYNGEE. This CDR3 has 14 residues. V lost 6 bases and J lost 4; bases outside the gene matches: 9. The CDR3 coding sequence is TGTGCCAGCACCTTGACTAGCGAGATTTACGAGCAGTACTTC. Encoded protein: CASTLTSEIYEQYF.

The V gene is TRBV30, the J gene TRBJ2-7; 10 bases are shared with TRBD1. V lost 3 bases to trimming and J lost 2 bases; unmatched junction nucleotides: 7. The CDR3 has 15 residues. Germline V gene sequence: CDR1 GTSNPN, CDR2 SVGIG (reference sequence). CDR3 sequence: CAWSETGGFTYEQYF. CDR3 sequence (DNA): TGTGCCTGGAGCGAGACAGGGGGCTTCACCTACGAGCAGTACTTC.

This chain uses TRBV9 with TRBJ2-1, with TRBD2 matching 14 bases. The CDR3 spans 16 residues. V gave up 1 base and J gave up 7 bases; unmatched junction bases: 4. CDR1 is SGDLS, CDR2 YYNGEE, per germline. CDR3 loop: CASSVSGTSGRNEQFF. In nucleotides, the CDR3 is TGTGCCAGCAGCGTATCCGGGACTAGCGGGAGAAATGAGCAGTTCTTC. Filled out from reference TRBV9 and TRBJ2-1, the complete variable domain reads DSGVTQTPKHLITATGQRVTLRCSPRSGDLSVYWYQQSLDQGLQFLIQYYNGEERAKGNILERFSAQQFPDLHSELNLSSLELGDSALYFCASSVSGTSGRNEQFFGPGTRLTVL.